The present TCR beta chain was sequenced within a study of graft-versus-host responses after intestinal transplantation. Overall study: As for transplant type, recipients had multivisceral, liver-intestinal, or isolated intestinal grafts. Anti-thymocyte globulin was used for induction in all recipients, who then took tacrolimus and steroids for approximately three years. Study-wide results and limits: GvH clones appeared in recipient marrow, some first in ileum or blood.

Profiled with immunoSEQ multiplex PCR; TCRdb holds only in-frame clones, not every one. The sample has about 100,000 clones; more than 75% are singletons. Trimming shortened V by 6 bases and J by 2 bases, and 17 bases separated the two germline ends. Germline V gene lookup returns CDR1 MNHEY and CDR2 SMNVEV (reference sequence). The length of the CDR3 is 16 residues. About this clone: The antigen remains undetermined.

This chain links TRBV27 with TRBJ1-5; maybe TRBD1 (5 bases). The TCR originated in a human donor who was the organ donor for an intestinal transplant. The source material was unstimulated CD4+ T cells sorted from spleen or lymph node cells, sampled before transplant. CDR3 nucleotide sequence: TGTGCCAGCAGCCGATTGACGGGGGTTGGCAATCAGCCCCAGCATTTT. As protein: CASSRLTGVGNQPQHF.